Below are 27 T cell receptor beta chains sequenced from a single sample in a study of brain metastases from non-small cell lung cancer. Assay used: immunoSEQ multiplex PCR; TCRdb lists only in-frame clones, some missing. The repertoire holds approximately 3,000 clones, roughly 87% seen once, with approximately 4% in the top ten. The sequenced sample consisted of primary lung tumor tissue. The receptor set was obtained from a donor aged 40 or older with non-small cell lung cancer.

This clone was found a few times. This chain joins TRBV6-1 and TRBJ2-3; D is unclear. Germline CDR1 MNHNS, CDR2 SASEGT. CDR3 length: 16 residues. V was pared by 2 bases and J by 1 base, with 13 bases between. CDR3 nucleotide sequence: TGTGCCAGCAGTGAATCTATCCAGGCCGGCACAGATACGCAGTATTTT. Its translation is CASSESIQAGTDTQYF.

The rearrangement links TRBV28 to TRBJ2-5, with TRBD2 as a possible D gene (5 bases). Deletions cut 5 bases from V and 1 base from J, with 20 bases between. The CDR3 totals 17 residues. The germline gives CDR1 MDHEN, CDR2 SYDVKM. CDR3 in DNA: TGTGCCAGCAGTCCCCCAATATTAGCGCGGCCCCAAGAGACCCAGTACTTC. As protein: CASSPPILARPQETQYF.

This clone was recorded a few times. The J gene is TRBJ1-4, the V gene TRBV3-1 (or the pseudogene TRBV3-2); D is unclear. The germline V and J ends were trimmed by 3 bases and 8 bases, with 10 bases remaining between them. CDR3 length: 13 residues. The germline V gene encodes CDR1 LGHDT and CDR2 YNNKEL (reference sequence). The CDR3 reads CASSQALGEKLFF. In DNA form, the CDR3 reads TGTGCCAGCAGCCAGGCCCTTGGGGAAAAACTGTTTTTT.

The chain has TRBV2 and TRBJ1-6; D is unresolved. The CDR3 totals 14 residues. Between the trimmed V and J ends, which lost 4 bases and 3 bases, there was a span of 7 bases. Germline CDR1 is SNHLY and CDR2 is FYNNEI. This CDR3 reads CASSVHRYNSPLHF. The CDR3 bases are TGTGCCAGCAGTGTCCACCGCTATAATTCACCCCTCCACTTT.

Turning to this clone: Other DNA sequences in this sample translate to the same CDR3. J is TRBJ1-6 and V is TRBV7-2; D remains ambiguous. CDR1 and CDR2 (germline): SGHTA, FQGNSA. Trimming took 3 bases from V and 7 from J, leaving 16 bases between them. The CDR3 length is 16 residues. The DNA for the CDR3 is TGTGCCAGCAGCTTGCTACAGTCCCGAGGAAATTCACCCCTCCACTTT. It is translated as CASSLLQSRGNSPLHF.

The CDR3 loop reads CASSFTGANVLTF. In DNA form, the CDR3 reads TGTGCCAGCAGCTTCACTGGGGCCAACGTCCTGACTTTC. The gene calls are TRBV7-6 and TRBJ2-6; D unresolved. Trimming removed 3 bases from V and 2 bases from J, with 2 bases in between. CDR3 size: 13 residues. Germline CDR1 is SGHVS and CDR2 is FNYEAQ.

The chain links TRBV15 to TRBJ2-5; D gene unclear. The CDR3 length is 14 residues. The V end lost 2 bases, the J end lost 4 bases, and 11 bases lay between the germline ends. Germline assignment: CDR1 LNHNV and CDR2 YYDKDF (reference sequence). CDR3 amino acids: CATSRSTSGETQYF. The CDR3 nucleotides read TGTGCCACCAGCAGATCGACCTCGGGAGAGACCCAGTACTTC.

In regard to this clone: One end of the junction varies from germline; a read error may be responsible. The CDR3 DNA is TGTACCAGCAGTTTTGGGAACGGAAATCAGCCCCAGCATTTT. As protein: CTSSFGNGNQPQHF. The V gene is TRBV28, the J gene TRBJ1-5; D is ambiguous. The CDR3 totals 14 residues. Germline loops: CDR1 MDHEN, CDR2 SYDVKM.

The chain joins TRBV7-2 to TRBJ2-1; 11 positions match TRBD2. V lost 1 base to trimming and J lost 8 bases; unmatched junction nucleotides: 10. Germline V lookup: CDR1 SGHTA, CDR2 FQGNSA. The length of the CDR3 is 17 residues. The CDR3: CASSLGIAGGPGYEQFF. CDR3 in DNA: TGTGCCAGCAGCTTAGGGATAGCGGGGGGGCCGGGTTATGAGCAGTTCTTC.

As concerns this clone: The identical CDR3 is also encoded by other nucleotide sequences in the sample. This chain connects TRBV4-1 to TRBJ2-7; 13 bases match TRBD2. The V gene's germline CDR1 is MGHRA and CDR2 YSYEKL. This CDR3 region has 15 residues. V was pared by 6 bases and J by 2 bases, with 4 bases of the junction left unmatched. In nucleotides, the CDR3 is TGCGCCAGCAGTCGACTAGCGGGGGGAACCTACGAGCAGTACTTC. This sequence encodes CASSRLAGGTYEQYF.

CDR3 sequence (DNA): TGTGCCAGCAAGAAACAGGGGGGTAATGAGCAGTTCTTC. Residues: CASKKQGGNEQFF. This chain uses TRBV12-3 or TRBV12-4 with TRBJ2-1; TRBD1 agrees at 8 bases. Trimming took 7 bases from V and 7 from J; bases not matched to a gene: 6. There are 13 residues in the CDR3.

The rearrangement uses TRBV11-1 and TRBJ1-2, with D possibly being TRBD1 (5 bases). Trimming removed 5 bases at V and 5 bases at J, with 12 bases between. Germline CDR1 SGHAT, CDR2 FQDESV (reference sequence). The CDR3 has 13 amino acids. The CDR3 protein is CASSPVAGYGYTF. Written as DNA, the CDR3 is TGTGCCAGCAGCCCGGTTGCAGGGTATGGCTACACCTTC.

J is TRBJ2-7 and V is TRBV2, with 7 bases lining up with TRBD1. The CDR3 length is 17 residues. V was clipped by 5 bases and J by 2 bases; unmatched bases: 15. From germline, CDR1 is SNHLY and CDR2 FYNNEI. DNA for the CDR3: TGTGCCAGCAGTTCACCGCGCTCCCGGGACAGACCCTACGAGCAGTACTTC. This codes for CASSSPRSRDRPYEQYF.

About this clone itself: Compared with germline, one end of the junction differs, possibly owing to a read error. This chain links TRBV2 with TRBJ2-5; D remains unclear. The germline gives CDR1 SNHLY, CDR2 FYNNEI. The CDR3 covers 13 residues. The CDR3 DNA follows: TGTGCCAGCATAGTTGTAGTTCAAGAAACCCAGTACTTC. Residues: CASIVVVQETQYF.

The rearrangement joins TRBV29-1 to TRBJ2-3, with TRBD2 identical over 8 bases. Germline CDR1 SQVTM, CDR2 ANQGSEA. CDR3 length: 14 amino acids. The V segment lost 7 bases and the J segment 3 bases; nucleotides outside the gene matches: 9. CDR3 region: CSARAGVVTDTQYF. CDR3 bases: TGCAGCGCCAGAGCGGGGGTGGTGACAGATACGCAGTATTTT.

DNA of the CDR3: TGCGCCAGCAGCCAAGTGGGGACAGGGGTCAGCGGAAACACCATATATTTT. The encoded protein is CASSQVGTGVSGNTIYF. This chain connects TRBV4-3 to TRBJ1-3; TRBD1 matches 10 bases. The CDR3 loop spans 17 amino acids. V trimming: 1 base; J trimming: 4 bases; junction bases outside the gene matches: 7. Germline V lookup: CDR1 LGHNA, CDR2 YSLEER.

The rearrangement joins TRBV27 to TRBJ2-2; D remains ambiguous. The CDR3 has 11 residues. Germline V lookup: CDR1 MNHEY, CDR2 SMNVEV (reference sequence). The V gene lost 5 bases and the J gene lost 9 bases, with 7 bases spanning the gap. The CDR3 nucleotides read TGTGCCAGCAGTCCTGGGTGGGAGCTGTTTTTT. Translating it yields CASSPGWELFF.

The chain employs TRBV3-1 (or the pseudogene TRBV3-2) and TRBJ2-5, with 7 bases fitting TRBD2. Germline lookup yields CDR1 LGHDT and CDR2 YNNKEL (reference sequence). The length of the CDR3 is 17 residues. V dropped 2 bases and J dropped 3; count of bases not matched to a gene: 12. The CDR3 sequence: CASSQLGGLDLKETQYF. The CDR3, as DNA: TGTGCCAGCAGCCAACTAGGAGGACTAGACCTAAAAGAGACCCAGTACTTC.

CDR3 amino acids: CAWSRAGDQPQHF. The CDR3 coding sequence is TGTGCCTGGAGTCGCGCAGGCGACCAGCCCCAGCATTTT. The genes are TRBV30 and TRBJ1-5; no firm D call. The CDR3 contains 13 residues. The V end was cut by 2 bases, the J end by 7 bases, with 12 bases between. The germline gives CDR1 GTSNPN, CDR2 SVGIG (reference sequence).

J is TRBJ2-1 and V is TRBV9; D may match TRBD1 or TRBD2 (7 bases each). The CDR3 consists of 16 residues. Trimming took 4 bases from V and 1 from J, leaving 15 bases between them. Per germline, CDR1 SGDLS and CDR2 YYNGEE. DNA for the CDR3: TGTGCCAGCAGCCCAGGGGGGGAGCCGTCCTACAATGAGCAGTTCTTC. Its translation: CASSPGGEPSYNEQFF.

The genes are TRBV27 and TRBJ2-1; D call uncertain. Trimming removed 5 bases at V and 6 bases at J, with 14 bases between. CDR3 size: 14 residues. The V gene's germline CDR1 is MNHEY and CDR2 SMNVEV (reference sequence). The CDR3 DNA is TGTGCCAGCAGTGCACTCTCGTACTCCAATGAGCAGTTCTTC. Translation: CASSALSYSNEQFF.

The rearrangement joins TRBV4-1 to TRBJ1-3; D gene uncertain. Germline V CDR1 and CDR2: MGHRA, YSYEKL. The CDR3 runs 17 residues. Trimming stripped 0 bases from V and 0 bases from J, with 12 bases between. CDR3 region: CASSQEYAASSGNTIYF. The DNA for the CDR3 is TGCGCCAGCAGCCAAGAATACGCAGCGAGCTCTGGAAACACCATATATTTT.

The chain couples TRBV7-9 to TRBJ2-5; a weak D match, TRBD2 (6 bases). The CDR3 is made up of 13 amino acids. V was shortened by 4 bases and J by 3 bases, with 9 bases between the two germline ends. Germline lookup yields CDR1 SEHNR and CDR2 FQNEAQ (reference sequence). Here the CDR3 reads CASSSGGKETQYF. For the CDR3, the DNA is TGTGCCAGCAGCTCGGGCGGGAAAGAGACCCAGTACTTC.

Regarding this clone: The junction departs from the called germline gene at one end, perhaps through a read error. The chain carries TRBV2 and TRBJ2-1; no firm D call. Germline V gives CDR1 SNHLY, CDR2 FYNNEI. The CDR3 consists of 15 residues. The CDR3 reads CVSSEGIGQMDEQFF. CDR3 bases: TGTGTCAGCAGTGAAGGCATAGGTCAAATGGATGAGCAGTTCTTC.

Regarding this clone: One junction end disagrees with the germline gene, perhaps due to a read error. The chain recombines TRBV6-5 with TRBJ1-3; 8 bases agree with TRBD1. Germline lookup yields CDR1 MNHEY and CDR2 SVGAGI. This CDR3 comprises 15 residues. CDR3 sequence: CASAAVQGAGNTIYF. The CDR3 bases are TGTGCCAGTGCTGCCGTGCAGGGGGCTGGAAATACCATATATTTT.

The chain has TRBV6-5 and TRBJ2-7; D ambiguous. Trimming took off 7 bases at V and 2 bases at J, with 15 bases between the two ends. This CDR3 is 14 amino acids long. Germline V gene lookup returns CDR1 MNHEY and CDR2 SVGAGI. CDR3 region: CASTPTSLTYEQYF. As DNA, the CDR3 is TGTGCCAGCACCCCCACGAGCCTAACCTACGAGCAGTACTTC.

This chain joins TRBV30 and TRBJ1-1; D is ambiguous. The CDR3 length is 11 residues. The germline V and J ends were trimmed by 5 bases and 5 bases, with 9 bases remaining between them. Germline V gene data show CDR1 as GTSNPN and CDR2 as SVGIG (reference sequence). DNA for the CDR3: TGTGCCTGGGGACTTGGGACTGAAGCTTTCTTT. Translating gives CAWGLGTEAFF.